This passage covers 2 T cell receptor beta chains from one sample sequenced in a study of cytomegalovirus exposure and HLA in healthy donors. 13 Jbeta primers and 60 Vbeta primers were used for the PCR. Assay: immunoSEQ multiplex PCR; the TCRdb copy retains only in-frame clones and omits some. This sample has more than 200,000 clones; around three quarters occur once, and the top ten carry 15% to 19%. The sample comprised PBMCs. These receptors all stem from a man aged 40-49 years in good health and CMV-seronegative.

This sequence joins TRBV6-5 and TRBJ1-6; D not certain. The CDR3 has 13 residues. The germline V gene has CDR1 MNHEY and CDR2 SVGAGI. V lost 0 bases and J lost 12, with 9 bases in between. The CDR3 loop reads CASSYSWEEPLHF. CDR3 coding DNA: TGTGCCAGCAGTTACTCCTGGGAGGAACCCCTCCACTTT.

J is TRBJ1-1 and V is TRBV5-4; D is undetermined. The V gene's germline CDR1 is SGHNT and CDR2 YYREEE (reference sequence). Deletions cut 4 bases from V and 4 bases from J, with 11 bases between. CDR3 length equals 13 residues. Here the CDR3 reads CASSQDGVTEAFF. The CDR3 nucleotides read TGTGCCAGCAGCCAAGACGGGGTCACTGAAGCTTTCTTT.